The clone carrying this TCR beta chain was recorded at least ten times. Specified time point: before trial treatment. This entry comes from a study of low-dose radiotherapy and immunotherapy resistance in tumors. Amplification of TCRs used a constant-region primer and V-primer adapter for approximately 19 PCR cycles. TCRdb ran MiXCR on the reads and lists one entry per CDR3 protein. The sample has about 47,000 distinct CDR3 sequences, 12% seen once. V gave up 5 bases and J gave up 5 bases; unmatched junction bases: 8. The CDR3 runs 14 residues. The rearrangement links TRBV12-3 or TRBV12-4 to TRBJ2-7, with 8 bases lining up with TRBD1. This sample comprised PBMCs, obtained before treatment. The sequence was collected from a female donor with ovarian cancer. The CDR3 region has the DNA TGTGCCAGCAGTCCGTTTCAGGGGGCGGACGAGCAGTACTTC. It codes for CASSPFQGADEQYF.